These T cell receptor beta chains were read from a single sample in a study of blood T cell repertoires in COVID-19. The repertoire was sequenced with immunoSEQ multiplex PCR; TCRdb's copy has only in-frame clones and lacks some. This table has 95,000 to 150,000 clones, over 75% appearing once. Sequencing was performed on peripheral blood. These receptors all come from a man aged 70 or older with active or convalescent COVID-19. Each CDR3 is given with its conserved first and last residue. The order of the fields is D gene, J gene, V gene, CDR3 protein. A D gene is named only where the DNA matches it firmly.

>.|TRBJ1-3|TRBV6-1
CASSGPGTMARRNTIYF
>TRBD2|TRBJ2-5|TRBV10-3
CATGLAGTQETQYF
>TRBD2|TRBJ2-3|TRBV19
CASSIPGTSGGTDTQYF
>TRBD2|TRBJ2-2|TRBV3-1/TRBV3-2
CASSQSGRGANTGELFF
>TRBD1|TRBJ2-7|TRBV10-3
CAISVRDRSSYEQYF
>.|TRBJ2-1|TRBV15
CATSRNRAADYNEQFF
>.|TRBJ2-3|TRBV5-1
CASSGQPGADTQYF
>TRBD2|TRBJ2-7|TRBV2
CASRLAGIYEQYF
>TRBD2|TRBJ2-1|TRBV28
CASSQPTSGSYNEQFF
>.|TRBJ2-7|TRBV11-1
CASSLQGYEQYF
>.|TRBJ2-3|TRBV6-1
CASSDGLSTDTQYF
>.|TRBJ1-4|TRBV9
CASSVGPGENEKLFF
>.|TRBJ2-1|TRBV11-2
CASSSTGIGEQFF
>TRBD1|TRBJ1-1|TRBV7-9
CASSPDRSTEAFF
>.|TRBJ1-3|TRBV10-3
CAISATALSGNTIYF
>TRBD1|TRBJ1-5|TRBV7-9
CASSGGQGQPQHF
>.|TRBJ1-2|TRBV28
CASSLSQGLYGYTF
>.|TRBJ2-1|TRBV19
CASSTSATINNEQFF
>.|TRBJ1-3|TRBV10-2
CASSESLSSGNTIYF
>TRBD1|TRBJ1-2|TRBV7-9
CASSPQGDDGYTF
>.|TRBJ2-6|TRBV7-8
CASSPTYSGANVLTF
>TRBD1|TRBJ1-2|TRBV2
CATGTGASYGYTF
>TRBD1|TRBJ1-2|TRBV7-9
CASSLGTGPYGYTF
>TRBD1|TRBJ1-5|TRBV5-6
CASSMGQVQPQHF
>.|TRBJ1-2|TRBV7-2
CASSPQGGDYGYTF
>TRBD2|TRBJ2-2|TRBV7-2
CASTLTSGTGGELFF
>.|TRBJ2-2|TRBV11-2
CASSPQGSGELFF
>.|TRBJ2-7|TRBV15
CATSRGDSDEQYF
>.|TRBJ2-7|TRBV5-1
CASSWGPGSSYEQYF
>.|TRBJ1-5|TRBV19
CASTIYGKGGNQPQHF
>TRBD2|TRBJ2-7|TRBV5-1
CASSVGGSSYEQYF
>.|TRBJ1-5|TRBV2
CASSNQGLDQPQHF
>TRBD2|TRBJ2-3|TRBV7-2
CASSPGLAGGPIPYF
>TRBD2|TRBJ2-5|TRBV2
CASSDSGGQETQYF
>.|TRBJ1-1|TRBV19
CASSLRVLNTEAFF
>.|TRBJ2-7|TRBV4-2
CASSQEGRAYEQYF
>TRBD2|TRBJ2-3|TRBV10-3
CAISDPSGRVIDTQYF
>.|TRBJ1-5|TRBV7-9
CASSPFIGPQHF
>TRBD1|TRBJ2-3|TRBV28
CASSASGTVIGF
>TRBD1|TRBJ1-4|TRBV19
CASSQGAGEKLFF
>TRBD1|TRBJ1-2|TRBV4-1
CASSQTQGQRYGYTF
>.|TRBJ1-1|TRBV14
CASSRNQGWVRNTEAFF
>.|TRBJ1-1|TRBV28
CASSLNGKGQNTEAFF
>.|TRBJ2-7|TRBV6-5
CASKKSLYGGYEQYF
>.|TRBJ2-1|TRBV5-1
CASSLGQGTLGNEQFF
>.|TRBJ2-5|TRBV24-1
CATSDDNSKETQYF
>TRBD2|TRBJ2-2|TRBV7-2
CASSLMYGALAGGGELFF
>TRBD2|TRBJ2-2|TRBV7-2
CASRTSGRDTGELFF
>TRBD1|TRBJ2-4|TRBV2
CASSEWTGLAKNIQYF
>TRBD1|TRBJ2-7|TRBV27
CASSPPDRARQYF
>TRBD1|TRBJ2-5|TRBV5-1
CASNDRAQETQYF